This T cell receptor (beta chain) was captured by sequencing in a study of T cell clonality in common variable immunodeficiency. The study's findings and limits: Reportedly, TCR beta sequences from common variable immunodeficiency showed fewer deletions and N-nucleotide insertions.

This clone was observed a handful of times. Antigen unknown. Libraries were prepared by immunoSEQ multiplex PCR; TCRdb keeps only in-frame clonotypes and omits some of them. There are about 26,000 clones in the sample, none observed a single time. Sample: peripheral blood mononuclear cells. The sequence was obtained from a human donor with common variable immunodeficiency.

The CDR3 bases that were read are TGTGCCAGCAGTGAAGTGGGGGGAGGAGGAGAGACC. As protein: CASSEVGGGGET. The complete CDR3 protein is CASSEVGGGGETQYF. V and J are TRBV6-1 and TRBJ2-5; tentative D call: TRBD2 (6 bases). The CDR3 end falls 3 residues outside the read, so it is completed with the germline J gene. CDR1 is MNHNS and CDR2 is SASEGT in the germline V gene. The CDR3 contains 15 residues. The V gene lost 1 base and the J gene lost 4 bases, with 13 bases spanning the gap.